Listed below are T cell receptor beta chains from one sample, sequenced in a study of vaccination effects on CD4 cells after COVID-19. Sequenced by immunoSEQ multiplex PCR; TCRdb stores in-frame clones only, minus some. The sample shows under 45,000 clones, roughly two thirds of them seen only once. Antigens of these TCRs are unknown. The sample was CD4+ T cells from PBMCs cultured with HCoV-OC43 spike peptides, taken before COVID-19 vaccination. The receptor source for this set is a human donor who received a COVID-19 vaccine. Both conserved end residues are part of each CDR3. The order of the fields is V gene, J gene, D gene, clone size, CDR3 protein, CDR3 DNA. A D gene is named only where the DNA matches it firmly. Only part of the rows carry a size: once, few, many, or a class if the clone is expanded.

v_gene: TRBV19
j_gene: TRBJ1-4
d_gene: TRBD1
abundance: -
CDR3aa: CASSRVKGAIEKLFF
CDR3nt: TGTGCCAGTAGTCGGGTCAAGGGGGCTATTGAAAAACTGTTTTTT

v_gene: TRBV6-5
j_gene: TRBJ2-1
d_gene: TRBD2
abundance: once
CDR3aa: CASSSVAGIYNEQFF
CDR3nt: TGTGCCAGCAGTTCCGTAGCGGGGATTTACAATGAGCAGTTCTTC

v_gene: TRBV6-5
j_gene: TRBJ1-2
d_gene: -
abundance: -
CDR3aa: CASIGTYNYGYTF
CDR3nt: TGTGCCAGCATCGGGACATATAACTATGGCTACACCTTC

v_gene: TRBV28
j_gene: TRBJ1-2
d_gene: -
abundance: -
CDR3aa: CASSLGGGYGYTF
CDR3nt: TGTGCCAGCAGTTTAGGGGGTGGCTATGGCTACACCTTC

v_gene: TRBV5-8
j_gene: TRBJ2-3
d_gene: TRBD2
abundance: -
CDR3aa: CASSLGASGIKDTQYF
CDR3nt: TGTGCCAGCAGCTTGGGGGCTAGCGGGATAAAAGATACGCAGTATTTT

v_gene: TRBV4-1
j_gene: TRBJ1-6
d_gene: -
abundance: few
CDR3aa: CASSQAATGTPLHF
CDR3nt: TGCGCCAGCAGCCAAGCCGCTACAGGGACACCCCTCCACTTT

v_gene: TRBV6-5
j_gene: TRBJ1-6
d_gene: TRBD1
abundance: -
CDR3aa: CASSSGGLGSPLHF
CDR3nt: TGTGCCAGCAGTTCAGGGGGGTTGGGGTCACCCCTCCACTTT

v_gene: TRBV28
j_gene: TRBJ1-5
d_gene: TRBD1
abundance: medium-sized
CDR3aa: CASRGQGVPSNQPQHF
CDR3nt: TGTGCCAGCAGAGGACAGGGGGTTCCGAGCAATCAGCCCCAGCATTTT

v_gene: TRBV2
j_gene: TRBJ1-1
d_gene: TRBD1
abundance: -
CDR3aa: CASSRQGGTEAFF
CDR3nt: TGTGCCAGCAGTCGACAGGGCGGCACTGAAGCTTTCTTT

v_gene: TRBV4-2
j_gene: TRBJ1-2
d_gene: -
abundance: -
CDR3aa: CASSQVASLEGYTF
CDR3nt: TGTGCCAGCAGCCAAGTGGCCTCTCTCGAGGGCTACACCTTC

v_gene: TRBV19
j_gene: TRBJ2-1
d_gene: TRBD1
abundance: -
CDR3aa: CASSTGGPRGEQFF
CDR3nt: TGTGCCAGTAGTACAGGGGGCCCCCGGGGTGAGCAGTTCTTC

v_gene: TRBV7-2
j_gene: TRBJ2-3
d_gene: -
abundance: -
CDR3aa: CASSSRDTQYF
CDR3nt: TGTGCCAGCAGCTCCCGGGATACGCAGTATTTT

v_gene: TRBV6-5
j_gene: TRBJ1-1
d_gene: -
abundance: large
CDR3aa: CASSTGSTNTEAFF
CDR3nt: TGTGCCAGCAGTACAGGGTCGACGAACACTGAAGCTTTCTTT

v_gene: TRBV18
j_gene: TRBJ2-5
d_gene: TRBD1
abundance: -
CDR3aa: CASSPTGVLGETQYF
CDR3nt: TGTGCCAGCTCACCTACAGGGGTGTTGGGTGAGACCCAGTACTTC

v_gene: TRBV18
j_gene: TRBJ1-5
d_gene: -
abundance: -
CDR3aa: CASSPDSSNQPQHF
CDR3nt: TGTGCCAGCTCACCGGACAGTAGCAATCAGCCCCAGCATTTT

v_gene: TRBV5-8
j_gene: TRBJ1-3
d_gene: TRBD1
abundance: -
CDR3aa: CASRRTGVNTIYF
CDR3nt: TGTGCCAGCCGACGGACAGGGGTGAACACCATATATTTT

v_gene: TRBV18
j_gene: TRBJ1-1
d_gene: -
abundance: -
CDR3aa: CASSRTSEAFF
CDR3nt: TGTGCCAGCTCAAGGACCTCTGAAGCTTTCTTT

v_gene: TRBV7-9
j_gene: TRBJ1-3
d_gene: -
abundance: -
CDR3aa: CASSPRNSGNTIYF
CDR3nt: TGTGCCAGCAGCCCTCGCAACTCTGGAAACACCATATATTTT

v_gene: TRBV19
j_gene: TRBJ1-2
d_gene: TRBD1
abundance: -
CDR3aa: CASRVRTGGYYGYTF
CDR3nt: TGTGCCAGTAGGGTACGGACAGGGGGCTACTATGGCTACACCTTC

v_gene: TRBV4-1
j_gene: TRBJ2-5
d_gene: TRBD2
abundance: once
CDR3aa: CASSQDGGGGAAETQYF
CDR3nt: TGCGCCAGCAGCCAAGATGGGGGCGGGGGGGCCGCGGAGACCCAGTACTTC

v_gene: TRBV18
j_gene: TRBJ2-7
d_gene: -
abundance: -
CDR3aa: CASSAGTQEQYF
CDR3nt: TGTGCCAGCTCGGCCGGGACCCAAGAGCAGTACTTC

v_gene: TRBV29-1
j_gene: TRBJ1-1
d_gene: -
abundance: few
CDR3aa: CSGSTSGEAFF
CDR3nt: TGCAGCGGTTCAACCTCAGGTGAAGCTTTCTTT

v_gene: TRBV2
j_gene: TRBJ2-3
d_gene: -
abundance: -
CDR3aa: CASQGPPGDTQYF
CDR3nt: TGTGCCAGCCAGGGACCTCCGGGGGATACGCAGTATTTT

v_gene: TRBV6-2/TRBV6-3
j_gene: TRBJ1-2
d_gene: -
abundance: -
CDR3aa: CASSWGTAGYTF
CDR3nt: TGTGCCAGCAGTTGGGGGACGGCCGGATACACCTTC

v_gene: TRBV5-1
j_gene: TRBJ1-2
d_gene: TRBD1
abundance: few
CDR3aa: CASSTPGQEIYGYTF
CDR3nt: TGCGCCAGCAGCACGCCGGGACAGGAGATCTATGGCTACACCTTC

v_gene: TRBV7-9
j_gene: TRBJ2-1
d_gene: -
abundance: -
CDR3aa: CASSLEAAKANEQFF
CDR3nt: TGTGCCAGCAGCTTAGAGGCAGCGAAGGCCAATGAGCAGTTCTTC

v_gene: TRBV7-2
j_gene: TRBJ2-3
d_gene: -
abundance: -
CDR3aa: CASSLDPTSTDTQYF
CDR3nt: TGTGCCAGCAGCTTAGACCCCACCAGCACAGATACGCAGTATTTT

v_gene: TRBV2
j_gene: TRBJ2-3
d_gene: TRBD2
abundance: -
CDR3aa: CASRQTSGGAQSTQYF
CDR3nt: TGTGCCAGCAGGCAGACTAGCGGGGGAGCACAGTCTACGCAGTATTTT

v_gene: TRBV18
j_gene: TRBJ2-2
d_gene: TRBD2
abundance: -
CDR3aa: CASSPPSGARNTGELFF
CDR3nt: TGTGCCAGCTCACCACCGAGCGGGGCCCGGAACACCGGGGAGCTGTTTTTT

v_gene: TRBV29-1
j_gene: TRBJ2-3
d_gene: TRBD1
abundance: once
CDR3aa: CSAHGQGSTDTQYF
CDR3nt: TGCAGCGCGCACGGACAGGGAAGTACAGATACGCAGTATTTT

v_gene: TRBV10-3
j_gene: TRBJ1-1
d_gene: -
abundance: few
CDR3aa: CAIKGGSTEAFF
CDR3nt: TGTGCCATCAAAGGGGGTTCAACTGAAGCTTTCTTT

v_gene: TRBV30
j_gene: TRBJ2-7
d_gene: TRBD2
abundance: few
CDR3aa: CAWSVRRLAGTYEQYF
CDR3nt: TGTGCCTGGAGTGTACGTAGACTAGCGGGGACCTACGAGCAGTACTTC

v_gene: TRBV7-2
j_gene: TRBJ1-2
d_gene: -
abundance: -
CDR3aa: CASSLDRVNYGYTF
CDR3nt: TGTGCCAGCAGCTTAGACAGGGTTAACTATGGCTACACCTTC

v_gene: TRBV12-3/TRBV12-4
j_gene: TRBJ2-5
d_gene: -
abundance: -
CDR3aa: CASSFGGPETQYF
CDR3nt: TGTGCCAGCAGTTTCGGGGGTCCAGAGACCCAGTACTTC

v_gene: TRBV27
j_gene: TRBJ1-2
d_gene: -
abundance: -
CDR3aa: CASSPTREANYGYTF
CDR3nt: TGTGCCAGCAGTCCGACGAGGGAGGCTAACTATGGCTACACCTTC

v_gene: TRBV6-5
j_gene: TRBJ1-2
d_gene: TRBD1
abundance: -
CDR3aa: CASSSRQGNGYTF
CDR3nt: TGTGCCAGCAGTTCCCGACAGGGCAATGGCTACACCTTC

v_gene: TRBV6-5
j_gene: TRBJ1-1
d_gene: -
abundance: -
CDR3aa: CASIPSPPTGPAFF
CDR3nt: TGTGCCAGCATACCAAGCCCACCCACAGGACCTGCTTTCTTT

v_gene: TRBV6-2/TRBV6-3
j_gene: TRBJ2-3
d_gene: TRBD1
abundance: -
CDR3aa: CASSSGQAVTAIRYF
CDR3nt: TGTGCCAGCAGTTCGGGACAGGCCGTCACAGCAATCCGGTATTTT

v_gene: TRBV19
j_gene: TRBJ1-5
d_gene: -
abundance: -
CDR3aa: CASSTGLQRPQHF
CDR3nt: TGTGCCAGTAGTACCGGGCTTCAACGGCCCCAGCATTTT

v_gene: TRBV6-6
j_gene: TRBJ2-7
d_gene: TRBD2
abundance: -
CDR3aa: CASSRLAGRDPRREF
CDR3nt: TGTGCCAGCAGCCGACTAGCGGGACGGGATCCTCGCAGGGAGTTC

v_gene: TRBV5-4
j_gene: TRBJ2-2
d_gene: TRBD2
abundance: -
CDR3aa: CASSGGTSGSSGELFF
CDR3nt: TGTGCCAGCAGCGGGGGGACTAGCGGGAGCTCCGGGGAGCTGTTTTTT

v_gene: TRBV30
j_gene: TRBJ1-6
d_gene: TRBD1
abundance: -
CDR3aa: CAWSRQGKTNSPLHF
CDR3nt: TGTGCCTGGAGTCGACAGGGGAAGACTAATTCACCCCTCCACTTT

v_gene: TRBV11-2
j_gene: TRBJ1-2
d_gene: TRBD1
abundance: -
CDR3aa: CASRRTGEDGYTF
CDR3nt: TGTGCCAGCCGACGGACAGGGGAGGATGGCTACACCTTC

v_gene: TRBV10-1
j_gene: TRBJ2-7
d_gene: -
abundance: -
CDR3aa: CASSEPPPGPHEQYF
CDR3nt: TGCGCCAGCAGTGAGCCCCCCCCGGGTCCCCACGAGCAGTACTTC

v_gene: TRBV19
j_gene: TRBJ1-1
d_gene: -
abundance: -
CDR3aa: CASSRDTEAFF
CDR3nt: TGTGCCAGTTCGAGAGACACTGAAGCTTTCTTT

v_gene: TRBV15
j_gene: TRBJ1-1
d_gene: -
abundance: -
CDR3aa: CATRYWGRVVETEAFF
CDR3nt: TGTGCCACCAGATATTGGGGCAGGGTGGTTGAGACTGAAGCTTTCTTT

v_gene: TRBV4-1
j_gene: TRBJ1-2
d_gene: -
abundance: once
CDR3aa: CASSQEDRRSYGYTF
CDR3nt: TGCGCCAGCAGCCAAGAAGACCGGAGGAGTTATGGCTACACCTTC

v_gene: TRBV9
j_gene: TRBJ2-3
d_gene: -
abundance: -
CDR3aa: CASSVEASPTDTQYF
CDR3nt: TGTGCCAGCAGCGTAGAAGCTAGTCCCACAGATACGCAGTATTTT

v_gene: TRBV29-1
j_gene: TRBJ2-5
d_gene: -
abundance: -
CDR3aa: CSVAMFSETQYF
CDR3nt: TGCAGCGTTGCTATGTTCTCGGAGACCCAGTACTTC

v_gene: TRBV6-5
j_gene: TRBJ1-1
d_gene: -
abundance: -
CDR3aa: CASSYGRAHVNTEAFF
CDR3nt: TGTGCCAGCAGTTACGGGAGGGCACATGTGAACACTGAAGCTTTCTTT

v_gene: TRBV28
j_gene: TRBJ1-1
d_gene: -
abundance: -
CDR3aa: CASSPNVAFRVNTEAFF
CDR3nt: TGTGCCAGCAGTCCCAATGTTGCCTTCAGGGTGAACACTGAAGCTTTCTTT

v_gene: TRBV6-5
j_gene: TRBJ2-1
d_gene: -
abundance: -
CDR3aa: CASSYEASSYNEQFF
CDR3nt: TGTGCCAGCAGTTACGAAGCTAGCTCCTACAATGAGCAGTTCTTC

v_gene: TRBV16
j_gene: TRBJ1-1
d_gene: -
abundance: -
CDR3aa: CASSQSGQNTEAFF
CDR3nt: TGTGCCAGCAGCCAATCGGGGCAGAACACTGAAGCTTTCTTT

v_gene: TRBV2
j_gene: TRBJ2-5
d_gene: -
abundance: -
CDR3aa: CASSEGRETQYF
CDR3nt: TGTGCCAGCAGTGAGGGGAGAGAGACCCAGTACTTC

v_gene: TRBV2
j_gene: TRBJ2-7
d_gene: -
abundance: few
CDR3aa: CASSEGPGTNYEQYF
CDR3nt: TGTGCCAGCAGTGAAGGTCCCGGGACAAACTACGAGCAGTACTTC

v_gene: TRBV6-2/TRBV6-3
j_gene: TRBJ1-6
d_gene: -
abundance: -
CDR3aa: CASSLGQYNSPLHF
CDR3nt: TGTGCCAGCAGTCTCGGACAGTATAATTCACCCCTCCACTTT

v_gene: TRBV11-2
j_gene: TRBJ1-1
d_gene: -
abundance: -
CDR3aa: CASSPQKGAEAFF
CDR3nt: TGTGCCAGCAGCCCCCAAAAGGGAGCCGAAGCTTTCTTT

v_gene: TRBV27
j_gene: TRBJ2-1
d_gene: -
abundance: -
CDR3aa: CASSAGHPQGDEQFF
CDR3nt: TGTGCCAGCAGTGCGGGACACCCACAAGGGGATGAGCAGTTCTTC